These 13 T cell receptor beta chains were sequenced from one sample in a study of blood T cell repertoires in COVID-19. TCRdb keeps only in-frame clones here, not all; method: immunoSEQ multiplex PCR. The profile shows about 160,000 clones, approximately 87% of them singletons. Sequencing was performed on PBMCs or T cells enriched from blood (not recorded which). These receptors all come from a woman in her forties or fifties who had recovered from COVID-19.

The J gene is TRBJ2-1, the V gene TRBV7-6, with 8 nucleotides matching TRBD2. CDR1 is SGHVS, CDR2 FNYEAQ, per germline. There are 16 residues in the CDR3. J gave up 2 bases and V 6 bases, and 9 bases lay outside the gene matches. CDR3 DNA: TGTGCCAGCAGTACAACGGGGGGGAAGCCCTACAATGAGCAGTTCTTC. It translates to CASSTTGGKPYNEQFF.

This clone was seen a single time. The rearrangement uses TRBV21-1 and TRBJ2-1; no DNA check was done on the table's D call, TRBD2. TRBV21-1 is assigned pseudogene status. The CDR3 length is 15 residues. CDR3 DNA: TGTGCCAGCAGCAAAGAAGGGAGCTCCTACAATGAGCAGTTCTTC. Protein sequence: CASSKEGSSYNEQFF.

The V gene is TRBV7-9, the J gene TRBJ1-4; D ambiguous. Germline V gives CDR1 SEHNR, CDR2 FQNEAQ (reference sequence). CDR3 length equals 14 residues. V lost 0 bases and J lost 3, with 5 bases in between. CDR3 sequence reads: CASSLAAANEKLFF. In DNA, the CDR3 is TGTGCCAGCAGCTTAGCGGCGGCTAATGAAAAACTGTTTTTT.

This clone showed up just once. The V call is TRBV24-1, the J call TRBJ2-5, with a weak D call TRBD1 (6 bases). The germline V gene has CDR1 KGHDR and CDR2 SFDVKD. V was shortened by 1 base and J by 7 bases, with 9 bases between the two germline ends. The CDR3 loop spans 13 amino acids. CDR3: CATSDLGGGTQYF. The CDR3 coding sequence is TGTGCCACCAGTGATTTAGGGGGTGGGACCCAGTACTTC.

The V and J genes are TRBV5-6 and TRBJ1-4, with 7 bases aligning to TRBD1. The ends lost 3 bases at V and 3 bases at J; junction bases unmatched: 5. The CDR3 runs to 15 residues. CDR1 SGHDT and CDR2 YYEEEE come from the germline V gene. The CDR3 DNA reads TGTGCCAGCAGCTCTACAGGGGACCCTAATGAAAAACTGTTTTTT. Its translation: CASSSTGDPNEKLFF.

This clone has only a few counts. The chain has TRBV4-1 and TRBJ2-7; 9 bases line up with TRBD2. The CDR3 extends over 15 amino acids. V lost 1 base, J lost 2 bases, and 3 bases stayed unmatched. CDR1 is MGHRA and CDR2 is YSYEKL in the germline V gene. CDR3 sequence: CASSQGLADPYEQYF. In DNA, the CDR3 is TGCGCCAGCAGCCAAGGACTAGCGGATCCCTACGAGCAGTACTTC.

A single count supports this clone. The chain has TRBV3-1 (or the pseudogene TRBV3-2) and TRBJ2-7; D is unclear. Between the trimmed V and J ends, which lost 5 bases and 2 bases, there was a span of 7 bases. The length of the CDR3 is 12 residues. CDR1 is LGHDT, CDR2 YNNKEL, per germline (reference sequence). CDR3 residues: CASSKTPYEQYF. The CDR3 DNA sequence: TGTGCCAGCAGCAAGACTCCCTACGAGCAGTACTTC.

The chain uses TRBV6-5 and TRBJ2-2; 13 bases fit TRBD2. This CDR3 has 16 residues. The germline gives CDR1 MNHEY, CDR2 SVGAGI. Unmatched junction bases numbered 1, after V lost 0 bases and J lost 6 bases. CDR3 residues: CASSYSTSGGSGELFF. DNA for the CDR3: TGTGCCAGCAGTTACTCGACTAGCGGGGGGTCCGGGGAGCTGTTTTTT.

CDR3 sequence (DNA): TGCGCCAGCAGCTACGGGACAGGGATAGCAGAGACCCAGTACTTC. Translation: CASSYGTGIAETQYF. V and J are TRBV5-1 and TRBJ2-5, with 9 nucleotides matching TRBD1. Germline values: CDR1 SGHRS, CDR2 YFSETQ. The CDR3 extends over 15 amino acids. Trimming at V came to 3 bases and at J to 4 bases, leaving 7 bases not matched to a gene.

CDR3 residues: CASSPRDSVTGELFF. The CDR3 DNA sequence: TGTGCCAGCAGTCCCCGGGACAGTGTCACCGGGGAGCTGTTTTTT. The V and J genes are TRBV6-5 and TRBJ2-2, with 7 positions matching TRBD1. The V segment lost 5 bases and the J segment 4 bases; nucleotides outside the gene matches: 7. CDR3 length equals 15 residues. CDR1 is MNHEY, CDR2 SVGAGI, per germline.

This clone has only a few counts. CDR3 DNA: TGTGCCAGCAGCACCCCGACTAGCGGGGGTCTGAACACCGGGGAGCTGTTTTTT. As protein: CASSTPTSGGLNTGELFF. This chain connects TRBV5-5 to TRBJ2-2, with 12 nucleotides matching TRBD2. V dropped 4 bases and J dropped 1; count of bases not matched to a gene: 8. The CDR3 loop spans 18 amino acids. CDR1 is SGHKS and CDR2 is YYEKEE in the germline V gene (reference sequence).

The chain joins TRBV10-3 to TRBJ1-3; 8 positions match TRBD1. The germline CDR1 and CDR2 sequences are ENHRY and SYGVKD. The CDR3 sequence is 17 residues long. V was pared by 0 bases and J by 0 bases, with 4 bases of the junction left unmatched. The CDR3 nucleotides are TGTGCCATCAGTGAGTCGGGACAGGCGATCTCTGGAAACACCATATATTTT. This translates into CAISESGQAISGNTIYF.

This chain connects TRBV13 to TRBJ2-1, with 11 bases that match TRBD1. CDR3 length: 18 amino acids. Germline assignment: CDR1 PRHDT and CDR2 FYEKMQ (reference sequence). V lost 5 bases to trimming and J lost 8 bases; unmatched junction nucleotides: 17. The CDR3 here is CASSPIPPDRGRRDEQFF. CDR3 nucleotides: TGTGCCAGCAGCCCCATACCCCCGGACAGGGGGCGCAGGGATGAGCAGTTCTTC.